The clone carrying this TCR beta chain was detected once. The data were taken from a study of glioma-infiltrating T cells after dendritic cell vaccination. TCRdb's table, derived via immunoSEQ multiplex PCR, lists solely in-frame clones and lacks some. The sample has over 80,000 clones, around 90% seen once; the top ten hold about 3%. This CDR3 has 15 residues. Germline V gene lookup returns CDR1 LNHDA and CDR2 SQIVND (reference sequence). V shed 0 bases, J shed 4 bases, and the junction held 2 bases outside the gene matches. The chain has TRBV19 and TRBJ2-1; TRBD2 matches 8 bases. The sample was blood, taken before dendritic cell vaccination. The receptor comes from a human donor with glioblastoma. The CDR3 region has the DNA TGTGCCAGTAGTATAGAACTAGCGGAGTACAATGAGCAGTTCTTC. It codes for CASSIELAEYNEQFF.